This is a list of T cell receptor beta chains from one sample in a study of blood T cell repertoires in COVID-19. Clones were sequenced by immunoSEQ multiplex PCR, and TCRdb holds only the in-frame ones, with some missing. The table has around 30,000 clones, roughly 75% seen once. The material sequenced was peripheral blood. The receptors shown here come from a man older than 75 with active or convalescent COVID-19. The CDR3 runs from the conserved cysteine through the conserved F or W. The D gene is left open where the match is weak. A row's size may be missing; if present it is once, few, many or a size class.

NA | TRBJ2-7 | TRBV3-1/TRBV3-2 | NA | TGTGCCAGCAGCCAAGGGGGTGGAGGGGCAGAGGGCGAGCAGTACTTC | CASSQGGGGAEGEQYF
NA | TRBJ2-3 | TRBV27 | once | TGTGCCAGCAGTTTATACGTCGCCGGGAGCGCAGATACGCAGTATTTT | CASSLYVAGSADTQYF
NA | TRBJ2-5 | TRBV7-9 | once | TGTGCCAGCAGCTTAGAAGGCAGGGTGGGGGAGACCCAGTACTTC | CASSLEGRVGETQYF
NA | TRBJ2-7 | TRBV28 | NA | TGTGCCAGCAGTCATGACTGGAGTCGCGGAACCTACGAGCAGTACTTC | CASSHDWSRGTYEQYF
TRBD2 | TRBJ2-3 | TRBV6-2/TRBV6-3 | NA | TGTGCCAGCAGTTTTAGCACTAGCGACTTTAGCACAGATACGCAGTATTTT | CASSFSTSDFSTDTQYF
TRBD1 | TRBJ2-1 | TRBV10-3 | NA | TGTGCCATCAGTGAGCCCCAGGGGGCTAGCGATGAGCAGTTCTTC | CAISEPQGASDEQFF
NA | TRBJ2-1 | TRBV10-2 | few | TGCGCCAGCAGTGACCGCGGGGAGCAGTTCTTC | CASSDRGEQFF
TRBD1 | TRBJ2-7 | TRBV2 | NA | TGTGCCAGCAGCGGGACAGGGGTATCCTACGAGCAGTACTTC | CASSGTGVSYEQYF
NA | TRBJ1-2 | TRBV6-1 | NA | TGTGCCAGCAGTGAAGCGCCGGGGGACTATGGCTACACCTTC | CASSEAPGDYGYTF
NA | TRBJ1-4 | TRBV18 | NA | TGTGCCAGCTCACCCGCCGGAGTGGCTCGCGTGGAAAAACTGTTTTTT | CASSPAGVARVEKLFF
TRBD1 | TRBJ1-2 | TRBV28 | NA | TGTGCCAGCAGTCTCGGACAGGGGAGCTATGGCTACACCTTC | CASSLGQGSYGYTF
NA | TRBJ2-2 | TRBV7-6 | few | TGTGCCAGCAGCCCGCGACAGCTAAGGGTCACCGGGGAGCTGTTTTTT | CASSPRQLRVTGELFF
NA | TRBJ1-6 | TRBV19 | few | TGTGCCAGTAGTATTCGGGGGTCACCCCTCCACTTT | CASSIRGSPLHF
TRBD2 | TRBJ2-1 | TRBV7-2 | NA | TGTGCCAGCAGCTTCTCTAGCGGGACTTACAATGAGCAGTTCTTC | CASSFSSGTYNEQFF
NA | TRBJ1-2 | TRBV12-3/TRBV12-4 | NA | TGTGCCAGCAGTTTTGACTCTTATGGCTACACCTTC | CASSFDSYGYTF
NA | TRBJ1-2 | TRBV2 | few | TGTGCCAGCCGCCCTTTCGGGGTCGGCTACACCTTC | CASRPFGVGYTF
TRBD2 | TRBJ2-1 | TRBV19 | NA | TGTGCCAGTAGTATAGCCCCCGGGGGAGCGGGAGTGGTCAATGAGCAGTTCTTC | CASSIAPGGAGVVNEQFF
NA | TRBJ2-7 | TRBV3-1/TRBV3-2 | NA | TGTGCCAGCAGCCAATATAGGGGAGAGCAGTACTTC | CASSQYRGEQYF
TRBD2 | TRBJ2-7 | TRBV6-5 | NA | TGTGCCAGCAGTTACGCGACTAGCGGGAGCGGATACGAGCAGTACTTC | CASSYATSGSGYEQYF
TRBD2 | TRBJ2-5 | TRBV5-1 | few | TGCGCCAGCAGCTTGGGTTTTAGCGGGAGGGAGACCCAGTACTTC | CASSLGFSGRETQYF
TRBD2 | TRBJ2-3 | TRBV7-2 | NA | TGTGCCAGCAGCTGGCGGGGGGAGGATACGCAGTATTTT | CASSWRGEDTQYF
TRBD1 | TRBJ2-5 | TRBV2 | NA | TGTGCCAGCCGCAGGGGGAGAATGGAGACCCAGTACTTC | CASRRGRMETQYF
TRBD1 | TRBJ2-4 | TRBV7-9 | NA | TGTGCCAGCAGCTTAACAGGGGACCTAGCCAAAAACATTCAGTACTTC | CASSLTGDLAKNIQYF
NA | TRBJ1-3 | TRBV6-5 | NA | TGTGCCAGCAGGCGGGGGGGACACTCTGGAAACACCATATATTTT | CASRRGGHSGNTIYF
TRBD1 | TRBJ2-7 | TRBV28 | NA | TGTGCCAGCAGTTCCCAGACAGGGTCTTTCCCCCCCGAGCAGTACTTC | CASSSQTGSFPPEQYF
NA | TRBJ1-3 | TRBV7-2 | few | TGTGCCAGCATCCCAGGGAGGTCCTCTGGAAACACCATATATTTT | CASIPGRSSGNTIYF
TRBD1 | TRBJ1-2 | TRBV19 | once | TGTGCCAGTAGTATCTTCCCCAGACAGGGGGTAAGAGATGGCTACACCTTC | CASSIFPRQGVRDGYTF
NA | TRBJ1-2 | TRBV3-1/TRBV3-2 | NA | TGTGCCAGCAAACAGGGTGGGGACTATGGCTACACCTTC | CASKQGGDYGYTF
NA | TRBJ1-4 | TRBV6-6 | few | TGTGCCAGCGGGCCGGGGAATAATGAAAAACTGTTTTTT | CASGPGNNEKLFF
TRBD2 | TRBJ2-3 | TRBV29-1 | NA | TGCAGCGTTGAAGGGCGGGGGAGCACAGATACGCAGTATTTT | CSVEGRGSTDTQYF
NA | TRBJ2-1 | TRBV28 | NA | TGTGCCAGCAGGCCCGGCGGCGATCCCTACAATGAGCAGTTCTTC | CASRPGGDPYNEQFF